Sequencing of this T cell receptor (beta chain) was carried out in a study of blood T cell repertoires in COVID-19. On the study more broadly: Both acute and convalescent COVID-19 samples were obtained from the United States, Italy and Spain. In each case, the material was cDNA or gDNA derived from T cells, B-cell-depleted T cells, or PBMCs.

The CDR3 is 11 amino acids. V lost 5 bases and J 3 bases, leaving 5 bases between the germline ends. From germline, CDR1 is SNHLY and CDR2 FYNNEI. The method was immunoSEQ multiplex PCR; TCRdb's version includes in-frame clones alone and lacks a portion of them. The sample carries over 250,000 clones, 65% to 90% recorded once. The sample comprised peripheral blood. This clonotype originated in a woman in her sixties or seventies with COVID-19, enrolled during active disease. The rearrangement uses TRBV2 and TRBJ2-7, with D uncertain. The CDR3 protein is CASSSIYEQYF. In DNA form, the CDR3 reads TGTGCCAGCAGTTCAATCTACGAGCAGTACTTC.